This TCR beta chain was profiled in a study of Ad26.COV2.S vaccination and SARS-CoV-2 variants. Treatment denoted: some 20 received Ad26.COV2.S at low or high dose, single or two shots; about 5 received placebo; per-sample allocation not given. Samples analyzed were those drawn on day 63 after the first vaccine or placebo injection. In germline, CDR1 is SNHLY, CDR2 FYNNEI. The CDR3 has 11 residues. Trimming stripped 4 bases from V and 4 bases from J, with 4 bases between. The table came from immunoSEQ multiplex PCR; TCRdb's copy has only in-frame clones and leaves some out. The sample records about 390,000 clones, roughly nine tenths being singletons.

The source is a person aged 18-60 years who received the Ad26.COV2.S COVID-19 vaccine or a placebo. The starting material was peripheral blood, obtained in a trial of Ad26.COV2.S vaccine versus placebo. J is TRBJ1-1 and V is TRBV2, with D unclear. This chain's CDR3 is CASSVVTEAFF. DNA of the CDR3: TGTGCCAGCAGTGTCGTCACTGAAGCTTTCTTT.